The 11 T cell receptor beta chains given below trace back to one sample, sequenced in a study of OX40 agonist ivuxolimab in advanced cancers. TCRdb keeps only in-frame clones here, not all; method: immunoSEQ multiplex PCR. The sample shows under 60,000 clones, 85% to 90% of them seen only once. Here the sequenced sample was CD4+ or CD8+ T cells sorted from blood, taken in a trial of the OX40 agonist ivuxolimab. Receptors were obtained from an adult with an advanced solid tumor such as melanoma, head and neck, liver or kidney cancer.

V usage is TRBV27 and J usage is TRBJ2-7, with D possibly TRBD1 on 6 matching bases. CDR3 length equals 19 residues. Germline V lookup: CDR1 MNHEY, CDR2 SMNVEV (reference sequence). With 5 bases removed from V and 6 bases from J, the gap between germline ends came to 32 bases. CDR3 in amino acids: CASSPGQISALRGPAEQYF. Here the CDR3 DNA reads TGTGCCAGCAGTCCCGGACAGATCTCCGCCCTTAGAGGGCCAGCCGAGCAGTACTTC.

This rearrangement joins TRBV5-1 to TRBJ2-3; either TRBD1 or TRBD2 may fit D (6 bases each). Germline CDR1 reads SGHRS; CDR2 reads YFSETQ. This CDR3 is built from 18 residues. Trimming cost V 3 bases and J 0 bases, with 20 bases left between them. The CDR3 DNA is TGCGCCAGCAGCTCTCTCCCGGGCGGGACATCCAGCACAGATACGCAGTATTTT. As protein: CASSSLPGGTSSTDTQYF.

The rearrangement links TRBV30 to TRBJ1-2; D is unresolved. This CDR3 is built from 15 residues. Germline V gene data show CDR1 as GTSNPN and CDR2 as SVGIG (reference sequence). Trimming cost V 0 bases and J 0 bases, with 11 bases left between them. The CDR3 is CAWSVQGLTNYGYTF. The CDR3 nucleotides are TGTGCCTGGAGTGTACAAGGCCTTACTAACTATGGCTACACCTTC.

A few counts support this clone. The chain combines TRBV29-1 with TRBJ1-5, with a weak D call TRBD1 (5 bases). The CDR3 runs 13 residues. The germline V gene has CDR1 SQVTM and CDR2 ANQGSEA. Trimming took off 5 bases at V and 6 bases at J, with 14 bases between the two ends. The CDR3: CSVKSTVGQPQHF. CDR3 DNA sequence: TGCAGCGTTAAGTCGACAGTGGGTCAGCCCCAGCATTTT.

The chain carries TRBV15 and TRBJ2-1, with 9 bases lining up with TRBD1. The germline gives CDR1 LNHNV, CDR2 YYDKDF (reference sequence). The CDR3 covers 15 residues. V trimming: 1 base; J trimming: 5 bases; junction bases outside the gene matches: 3. DNA of the CDR3: TGTGCCACCAGCAGAGGGGGGACAGGGAACAATGAGCAGTTCTTC. Translated, it gives CATSRGGTGNNEQFF.

DNA for the CDR3: TGTGCCAGCAGTTACCACCAGGGTATCTACGAGCAGTACTTC. It is translated as CASSYHQGIYEQYF. The rearrangement uses TRBV6-5 and TRBJ2-7, with a weak D call TRBD1 (5 bases). The germline V and J ends were trimmed by 2 bases and 3 bases, with 11 bases remaining between them. The CDR3 is made up of 14 amino acids. In germline, CDR1 is MNHEY, CDR2 SVGAGI.

V and J are TRBV4-1 and TRBJ2-3; D might be TRBD1 (7 bases). Germline values: CDR1 MGHRA, CDR2 YSYEKL. CDR3 size: 15 residues. Trimming pared 5 bases from V and 6 bases from J, leaving 18 bases between. CDR3 region: CASSEAGGLFDTQYF. CDR3 DNA: TGCGCCAGCAGCGAGGCAGGGGGGTTGTTTGATACGCAGTATTTT.

This chain joins TRBV5-4 and TRBJ2-7; D might be TRBD1 (5 bases). This CDR3 is built from 14 residues. Germline V gene data show CDR1 as SGHNT and CDR2 as YYREEE (reference sequence). V dropped 4 bases and J dropped 2 bases, with 13 bases sitting between them. This CDR3 is CASSNQGSTYEQYF. CDR3 nucleotide sequence: TGTGCCAGCAGCAACCAGGGTTCCACCTACGAGCAGTACTTC.

This clone occurred a few times. The chain couples TRBV28 to TRBJ2-7; 8 positions agree with TRBD1. The V gene end was trimmed by 4 bases and the J gene end by 0 bases; junction bases not matched to a gene: 14. This CDR3 is built from 18 residues. Germline lookup yields CDR1 MDHEN and CDR2 SYDVKM. CDR3 region: CASSSKTGAMTYSYEQYF. In DNA, the CDR3 is TGTGCCAGCAGTTCAAAGACAGGGGCCATGACCTACTCCTACGAGCAGTACTTC.

V gene TRBV7-2 combines with J gene TRBJ2-7, with 8 nucleotides matching TRBD2. Germline V CDR1 and CDR2: SGHTA, FQGNSA. The CDR3 is 14 amino acids. V lost 5 bases to trimming and J lost 0 bases; unmatched junction nucleotides: 3. CDR3 loop: CASSRSGSSYEQYF. The CDR3 DNA is TGTGCCAGCAGCAGAAGCGGGAGCTCCTACGAGCAGTACTTC.

CDR3 residues: CASSQPLTGGTDTQYF. Written as DNA, the CDR3 is TGTGCCAGCAGCCAACCCTTGACAGGGGGCACAGATACGCAGTATTTT. The J gene is TRBJ2-3, the V gene TRBV14; 8 positions match TRBD1. The CDR3 has 16 amino acids. Germline CDR1 is SGHDN and CDR2 is FVKESK. With V trimmed by 2 bases and J by 1 base, 5 bases remained unmatched.